One sample yielded the 2 T cell receptor beta chains listed below, sequenced in a study of identical twins. TCRdb re-called the 5' RACE reads with MiXCR, one entry per CDR3 protein. The data show over 600,000 distinct CDR3 sequences, approximately 21% seen once. These records were also assigned to another study, of T cells expressing NK-cell markers.

The sequencing input was PBMCs. The receptors come from a woman aged 18-29 years in good health.

This chain links TRBV5-1 with TRBJ2-1, with 9 bases aligning to TRBD1. Losses at the gene ends were 3 bases for V and 6 bases for J; bases not matched to a gene: 10. The CDR3 contains 16 residues. Germline values: CDR1 SGHRS, CDR2 YFSETQ. The CDR3 region has the DNA TGCGCCAGCAGCTGGGGGGACAGGGACTCCGGCAATGAGCAGTTCTTC. Its protein is CASSWGDRDSGNEQFF.

The sample holds a few counts of this clonotype. The chain is built from TRBV10-2 and TRBJ2-3, with 11 bases identical to TRBD2. CDR3 size: 16 residues. The ends lost 6 bases at V and 3 bases at J; junction bases unmatched: 8. The germline V gene has CDR1 WSHSY and CDR2 SAAADI. CDR3 coding DNA: TGCGCCAGCAGCCGAGCTAGCGGGAGGCTGACAGATACGCAGTATTTT. Its translation: CASSRASGRLTDTQYF.